At least ten counts were recorded for the clone carrying this T cell receptor beta chain. The CDR3 totals 14 residues. Per germline, CDR1 SGHRS and CDR2 YFSETQ. The V gene lost 0 bases and the J gene lost 1 base, with 7 bases spanning the gap. Memory CD4+ T cells were sorted as CD4+CD45RO+CD25- cells. TCRdb fed the 5' RACE reads into MiXCR, producing one record per CDR3 protein. The table records approximately 40,000 distinct CDR3 sequences, about 30% of them present only once. This TCR was sampled from a female donor with breast cancer. The sequenced sample was tumor-infiltrating memory CD4+ T cells sorted from the breast tumor. Subset of the sample: memory CD4+ T cells, CD4+CD45RO+CD25-. The chain carries TRBV5-1 and TRBJ1-1; D is possibly TRBD1 (5 bases). CDR3 in DNA: TGCGCCAGCAGCTTGGGACAGTCGAACACTGAAGCTTTCTTT. Protein sequence: CASSLGQSNTEAFF.